This passage covers 14 T cell receptor beta chains from one sample sequenced in a study of blood T cell repertoires in COVID-19. The repertoire was sequenced with immunoSEQ multiplex PCR; TCRdb's copy has only in-frame clones and lacks some. The table has roughly 96,000 clones, 70% to 90% seen once. Material for sequencing was peripheral blood. The receptors originated from a man aged 60 to 69 with acute or convalescent COVID-19.

This rearrangement joins TRBV10-1 to TRBJ1-1; D not certain. The CDR3 is 16 residues long. Germline values: CDR1 WNHNN, CDR2 SYGVQD (reference sequence). Trimming left V 11 bases short and J 0 bases short, with 22 bases between. The CDR3 DNA reads as TGCGCCCCCTCAAACCCCATTCAGGATTTGAACACTGAAGCTTTCTTT. Its protein product is CAPSNPIQDLNTEAFF.

In DNA, the CDR3 is TGTGCCAGCAGCTTGGTTACGGGGGGGCACTACAATGAGCAGTTCTTC. This translates into CASSLVTGGHYNEQFF. The chain carries TRBV5-6 and TRBJ2-1; TRBD2 aligns across 8 bases. The length of the CDR3 is 16 residues. Germline V CDR1 and CDR2: SGHDT, YYEEEE. Trimming took 0 bases from V and 3 from J; bases not matched to a gene: 5. The full variable domain, with the rest looked up from reference TRBV5-6 and TRBJ2-1, is DAGVTQSPTHLIKTRGQQVTLRCSPKSGHDTVSWYQQALGQGPQFIFQYYEEEERQRGNFPDRFSGHQFPNYSSELNVNALLLGDSALYLCASSLVTGGHYNEQFFGPGTRLTVL.

V gene TRBV6-5 combines with J gene TRBJ1-2, with 8 bases fitting TRBD1. CDR3 size: 16 residues. After removal of 0 bases from V and 7 bases from J, the junction contained 10 bases not matched to a gene. Germline CDR1 and CDR2: MNHEY and SVGAGI. This CDR3 reads CASSYSRNRGSGGYTF. CDR3 DNA sequence: TGTGCCAGCAGTTACTCGAGAAACAGGGGGTCGGGTGGCTACACCTTC.

The DNA for the CDR3 is TGTGCCAGCAGTGATCCCGGGACAGGGATCACTGAAGCTTTCTTT. Its protein is CASSDPGTGITEAFF. V gene TRBV6-1 combines with J gene TRBJ1-1; 9 bases align to TRBD1. There are 15 residues in the CDR3. Germline values: CDR1 MNHNS, CDR2 SASEGT. V dropped 3 bases and J dropped 4; count of bases not matched to a gene: 6.

The gene calls are TRBV24-1 and TRBJ1-4; 7 nucleotides match TRBD1. The ends lost 0 bases at V and 7 bases at J; junction bases unmatched: 13. Germline V gene lookup returns CDR1 KGHDR and CDR2 SFDVKD. The CDR3 has 18 amino acids. The CDR3 sequence: CATSDLAPRGLEGEKLFF. In nucleotides, the CDR3 is TGTGCCACCAGTGATTTGGCCCCAAGGGGGCTGGAAGGTGAAAAACTGTTTTTT.

The chain combines TRBV5-1 with TRBJ1-1; D might be TRBD1 (5 bases). The CDR3 is made up of 15 amino acids. Deletions cut 4 bases from V and 4 bases from J, with 17 bases between. Germline values: CDR1 SGHRS, CDR2 YFSETQ. The CDR3 is CASSPGGVGGTEAFF. DNA for the CDR3: TGCGCCAGCAGCCCCGGAGGGGTGGGGGGCACTGAAGCTTTCTTT.

V is TRBV6-2 or TRBV6-3 and J is TRBJ2-3, with TRBD2 matching 14 bases. V dropped 4 bases and J dropped 2; count of bases not matched to a gene: 14. From germline, CDR1 is MNHEY and CDR2 SVGEGT. This CDR3 is built from 20 residues. The CDR3 DNA reads TGTGCCAGCAGTTTCCCCTTCCGACTAGCGGGAGGGCCCCTCACAGATACGCAGTATTTT. Translated, it gives CASSFPFRLAGGPLTDTQYF.

This clone was seen a handful of times. V gene TRBV4-2 combines with J gene TRBJ1-2, with 11 nucleotides matching TRBD1. The germline gives CDR1 LGHNA, CDR2 YNFKEQ. The trim removed 1 base at V and 2 bases at J, leaving 9 bases unmatched. The CDR3 consists of 18 residues. The CDR3 DNA reads as TGTGCCAGCAGCCAAGCCGCGGGACAGGGGGTTGGGAACTATGGCTACACCTTC. This gives the protein CASSQAAGQGVGNYGYTF.

This clone was counted only a few times. The chain joins TRBV7-6 to TRBJ2-1; 10 bases line up with TRBD2. The CDR3 totals 19 residues. V was clipped by 5 bases and J by 0 bases; unmatched bases: 13. Germline V gene sequence: CDR1 SGHVS, CDR2 FNYEAQ. The CDR3 nucleotides read TGTGCCAGCAGCCCCGGAGCGGGGGGGCCAATAACCTCCTACAATGAGCAGTTCTTC. The encoded protein is CASSPGAGGPITSYNEQFF.

This chain's CDR3 is CASSLADRDQPQHF. CDR3 coding DNA: TGTGCCAGCAGCTTGGCCGACAGGGATCAGCCCCAGCATTTT. The chain employs TRBV5-6 and TRBJ1-5; 7 positions match TRBD1. After removal of 0 bases from V and 5 bases from J, the junction contained 2 bases not matched to a gene. Per germline, CDR1 SGHDT and CDR2 YYEEEE. This CDR3 is built from 14 residues. The full variable domain, rest sourced from reference TRBV5-6 and TRBJ1-5, is DAGVTQSPTHLIKTRGQQVTLRCSPKSGHDTVSWYQQALGQGPQFIFQYYEEEERQRGNFPDRFSGHQFPNYSSELNVNALLLGDSALYLCASSLADRDQPQHFGDGTRLSIL.

The V gene is TRBV5-6, the J gene TRBJ1-1; D is undetermined. The CDR3 contains 14 residues. Trimming stripped 7 bases from V and 8 bases from J, with 21 bases between. Germline V gene sequence: CDR1 SGHDT, CDR2 YYEEEE. Here the CDR3 reads CASQPPGRPTEAFF. DNA for the CDR3: TGTGCCAGCCAGCCCCCTGGCAGGCCAACCGAAGCTTTCTTT.

The rearrangement joins TRBV9 to TRBJ2-5; maybe TRBD2 (6 bases). The CDR3 runs to 15 residues. The germline CDR1 and CDR2 sequences are SGDLS and YYNGEE. V lost 6 bases, J lost 4 bases, and 19 bases lay in between. The CDR3 protein is CASTRRRGVGETQYF. The CDR3 DNA reads TGTGCCAGCACTCGCCGGAGGGGAGTCGGAGAGACCCAGTACTTC.

This chain connects TRBV21-1 to TRBJ1-6; the listed D gene, TRBD1, was not tested against the DNA. TRBV21-1 is listed as a pseudogene. The CDR3 spans 21 residues. CDR3 DNA sequence: TGTGCCAGCAACAAGATTGTACTCCGGGACAGGGGGCGAAAGAAGAATTCACCCCTCCACTTT. Protein sequence: CASNKIVLRDRGRKKNSPLHF.

This clone was observed a few times. The V and J genes are TRBV19 and TRBJ2-4, with 7 bases lining up with TRBD2. V shed 7 bases and J 8 bases; nucleotides not matched to a gene: 11. The germline CDR1 and CDR2 sequences are LNHDA and SQIVND (reference sequence). The CDR3 is 14 residues long. The CDR3 region is CASKGEGEKDIQYF. In nucleotides, the CDR3 is TGTGCCAGTAAAGGGGAGGGCGAAAAGGACATTCAGTACTTC.